The 23 T cell receptor beta chains given below trace back to one sample, sequenced in a study of blood T cell repertoires in COVID-19. Here immunoSEQ multiplex PCR was the method, and the copy in TCRdb shows in-frame clones only, minus some. The sample yields approximately 350,000 clones, about four fifths seen once. Sequencing was performed on peripheral blood. These receptors were taken from a man aged 25 to 45 with active or convalescent COVID-19.

The V call is TRBV19, the J call TRBJ2-2; 9 nucleotides agree with TRBD1. V shed 2 bases, J shed 5 bases, and the junction held 6 bases outside the gene matches. From germline, CDR1 is LNHDA and CDR2 SQIVND (reference sequence). CDR3 size: 16 residues. The CDR3 sequence is CASSIPGTGFTGELFF. In DNA form, the CDR3 reads TGTGCCAGTAGTATACCAGGGACAGGGTTTACCGGGGAGCTGTTTTTT.

Comments on this clone: The same CDR3 is also encoded by other DNA sequences in this sample. The V call is TRBV6-5, the J call TRBJ1-1; 8 bases map to TRBD1. CDR1 is MNHEY and CDR2 is SVGAGI in the germline V gene. V trimming: 6 bases; J trimming: 5 bases; junction bases outside the gene matches: 8. This CDR3 contains 14 residues. CDR3 in DNA: TGTGCCAGCAGACCAACAGGGGGAGGAACTGAAGCTTTCTTT. Translating gives CASRPTGGGTEAFF.

This chain links TRBV5-1 with TRBJ2-7, with D tentatively TRBD2 (6 bases). The CDR3 is 13 residues long. Trimming cost V 4 bases and J 6 bases, with 14 bases left between them. Germline V gene sequence: CDR1 SGHRS, CDR2 YFSETQ. The CDR3 sequence: CASSHIGGGEQYF. The CDR3 region has the DNA TGCGCCAGCAGCCACATTGGGGGAGGCGAGCAGTACTTC.

This chain connects TRBV18 to TRBJ1-6; a weak D match, TRBD1 (5 bases). The V gene's germline CDR1 is KGHSH and CDR2 LQKENI. V lost 5 bases and J 8 bases, leaving 28 bases between the germline ends. CDR3 length equals 19 residues. CDR3 DNA: TGTGCCAGCTCAGGCGGAGGAAGGGGACCTTCCCCGGGGGATTCACCCCTCCACTTT. It codes for CASSGGGRGPSPGDSPLHF.

The rearrangement joins TRBV7-8 to TRBJ1-3; D unresolved. Germline CDR1 is SGHVS and CDR2 is FQNEAQ. There are 14 residues in the CDR3. V dropped 1 base and J dropped 7 bases, with 11 bases sitting between them. The CDR3 spells CASSLDDGRNTIYF. The CDR3 DNA follows: TGTGCCAGCAGCTTAGACGACGGGAGGAACACCATATATTTT.

The rearrangement joins TRBV6-2 or TRBV6-3 to TRBJ1-2; D unclear. The CDR3 is 14 amino acids. Per germline, CDR1 MNHEY and CDR2 SVGEGT. V was pared by 4 bases and J by 2 bases, with 11 bases between. For the CDR3, the DNA is TGTGCCAGCAGTTTGGGCGCACACAACTATGGCTACACCTTC. Translating it yields CASSLGAHNYGYTF.

The CDR3 DNA sequence: TGTGCCAGCAGTTCCCGGACAGGAGGGCTTGTAGGGACTGAAGCTTTCTTT. It encodes CASSSRTGGLVGTEAFF. The chain links TRBV28 to TRBJ1-1; 7 bases fit TRBD1. With V trimmed by 4 bases and J by 5 bases, 16 bases remained unmatched. This CDR3 has 17 amino acids. CDR1 and CDR2 from the germline V gene are MDHEN and SYDVKM.

The chain is built from TRBV2 and TRBJ2-7, with D maybe TRBD2 (7 bases). This CDR3 comprises 12 residues. CDR1 and CDR2 (germline): SNHLY, FYNNEI. CDR3 protein: CTKGEGSYEQYF. The CDR3 DNA reads TGTACGAAGGGGGAGGGCTCCTACGAGCAGTACTTC. Variable domain in full (rest from reference TRBV2 and TRBJ2-7): EPEVTQTPSHQVTQMGQEVILRCVPISNHLYFYWYRQILGQKVEFLVSFYNNEISEKSEIFDDQFSVERPDGSNFTLKIRSTKLEDSAMYFCTKGEGSYEQYFGPGTRLTVT.

The CDR3 is CAWDKGQHNEKLFF. The CDR3 DNA reads TGTGCCTGGGACAAAGGACAGCATAATGAAAAACTGTTTTTT. V is TRBV30 and J is TRBJ1-4, with a possible D match to TRBD1 (6 bases). The CDR3 sequence is 14 residues long. The V end was cut by 5 bases, the J end by 4 bases, with 14 bases between. Looked up from germline, CDR1 is GTSNPN and CDR2 is SVGIG (reference sequence).

The J gene is TRBJ2-5, the V gene TRBV29-1, with D possibly TRBD2 on 6 matching bases. This CDR3 has 12 residues. V was trimmed by 4 bases and J by 2 bases, leaving 8 bases between them. Germline CDR1 and CDR2: SQVTM and ANQGSEA. The chain's CDR3 is CSVVGLQETQYF. The CDR3 DNA is TGCAGCGTTGTGGGACTGCAAGAGACCCAGTACTTC.

This chain uses TRBV7-9 with TRBJ2-4; 8 nucleotides match TRBD1. J was trimmed by 8 bases and V by 1 base; bases with no gene match: 7. The CDR3 has 15 amino acids. Germline loops: CDR1 SEHNR, CDR2 FQNEAQ (reference sequence). CDR3 protein: CASSLVGTGGDIQYF. The CDR3 DNA follows: TGTGCCAGCAGCTTAGTCGGGACAGGAGGAGACATTCAGTACTTC.

The genes are TRBV7-9 and TRBJ2-4, with D hard to call. V gave up 4 bases and J gave up 9 bases, with 7 bases separating them. The CDR3 extends over 11 amino acids. The germline V gene has CDR1 SEHNR and CDR2 FQNEAQ (reference sequence). CDR3 DNA: TGTGCCAGCAGCTCAGATGCCATTCAGTACTTC. Residues: CASSSDAIQYF.

The rearrangement joins TRBV11-2 to TRBJ1-3; D is unresolved. CDR1 and CDR2 (germline): SGHAT, FQNNGV. V shed 0 bases and J shed 0 bases, with 6 bases lying between them. The CDR3 consists of 15 residues. CDR3 amino acids: CASSLDLSSGNTIYF. The CDR3 bases are TGTGCCAGCAGCTTAGATCTAAGCTCTGGAAACACCATATATTTT. The full variable domain, in which reference TRBV11-2 and TRBJ1-3 provide the parts outside the CDR3, is EAGVAQSPRYKIIEKRQSVAFWCNPISGHATLYWYQQILGQGPKLLIQFQNNGVVDDSQLPKDRFSAERLKGVDSTLKIQPAKLEDSAVYLCASSLDLSSGNTIYFGEGSWLTVV.

The gene calls are TRBV2 and TRBJ1-5; D is unresolved. The germline gives CDR1 SNHLY, CDR2 FYNNEI. The CDR3 contains 15 residues. V lost 4 bases to trimming and J lost 0 bases, with 10 bases between them. CDR3 sequence: CASSVAVYSNQPQHF. The CDR3 DNA is TGTGCCAGCAGTGTGGCGGTTTATAGCAATCAGCCCCAGCATTTT.

The rearrangement joins TRBV9 to TRBJ2-1, with TRBD1 matching over 8 bases. Germline CDR1 SGDLS, CDR2 YYNGEE. The CDR3 has 14 amino acids. Trimming removed 3 bases from V and 6 bases from J; junction bases left unmatched: 5. CDR3 coding DNA: TGTGCCAGCAGCGGCCCTGGACAGGGCAATGAGCAGTTCTTC. Translation gives CASSGPGQGNEQFF.

This chain links TRBV6-5 with TRBJ1-3; no definite D call. Germline loops: CDR1 MNHEY, CDR2 SVGAGI. There are 11 residues in the CDR3. Trimming removed 11 bases at V and 2 bases at J, with 7 bases between. Here the CDR3 DNA reads TGTGCCGTCAGGACTGGAAACACCATATATTTT. Protein sequence: CAVRTGNTIYF.

The chain combines TRBV9 with TRBJ2-5, with 11 bases identical to TRBD2. Germline V gene data show CDR1 as SGDLS and CDR2 as YYNGEE. Trimming took 0 bases from V and 5 from J; bases not matched to a gene: 6. The CDR3 runs to 16 residues. CDR3 DNA sequence: TGTGCCAGCAGCGTAGCCGGGACTAGCGGACAGGAGACCCAGTACTTC. This codes for CASSVAGTSGQETQYF.

The chain couples TRBV15 to TRBJ2-3; TRBD2 matches at 8 bases. The CDR3 loop spans 16 amino acids. Germline V lookup: CDR1 LNHNV, CDR2 YYDKDF (reference sequence). The junction had 6 bases not matched to a gene; V was cut back by 1 base and J by 3 bases. CDR3 residues: CATSRGAGEGTDTQYF. The CDR3, as DNA: TGTGCCACCAGCAGAGGAGCGGGAGAGGGAACAGATACGCAGTATTTT.

The chain is built from TRBV12-3 or TRBV12-4 and TRBJ1-2; D remains unclear. Deletions cut 6 bases from V and 4 bases from J, with 12 bases between. CDR3 length: 13 residues. CDR3 sequence reads: CASSPGVSYGYTF. Written as DNA, the CDR3 is TGTGCCAGCAGCCCCGGGGTTTCCTATGGCTACACCTTC.

The chain employs TRBV3-1 (or the pseudogene TRBV3-2) and TRBJ2-7, with D possibly being TRBD1 (5 bases). This CDR3 is 13 amino acids long. Germline-derived CDR1 and CDR2 are LGHDT and YNNKEL (reference sequence). Trimming shortened V by 3 bases and J by 3 bases, and 9 bases separated the two germline ends. This CDR3 reads CASSQGQIYEQYF. The CDR3 DNA reads as TGTGCCAGCAGCCAGGGGCAGATCTACGAGCAGTACTTC.

A single count supports this clone. The rearrangement links TRBV9 to TRBJ1-1, with no clear D. Germline lookup yields CDR1 SGDLS and CDR2 YYNGEE. V was shortened by 0 bases and J by 5 bases, with 8 bases between the two germline ends. CDR3 size: 13 residues. DNA of the CDR3: TGTGCCAGCAGCGTAGAGCCGGGGACTGAAGCTTTCTTT. This gives the protein CASSVEPGTEAFF.

This clone was seen only once. This chain joins TRBV12-3 or TRBV12-4 and TRBJ1-1; D uncertain. V gave up 5 bases and J gave up 7 bases, with 11 bases separating them. CDR3 size: 12 residues. For the CDR3, the DNA is TGTGCCAGCAGTGACGGACGGGGTGAAGCTTTCTTT. Translated: CASSDGRGEAFF.

The V and J genes are TRBV6-6 and TRBJ1-5; 7 bases map to TRBD1. The CDR3 contains 17 residues. Germline CDR1 and CDR2: MNHNY and SVGAGI (reference sequence). V shed 5 bases and J 0 bases; nucleotides not matched to a gene: 10. CDR3 region: CASSPRQGRNSNQPQHF. The CDR3 DNA sequence: TGTGCCAGCAGTCCCCGACAGGGACGAAATAGCAATCAGCCCCAGCATTTT.